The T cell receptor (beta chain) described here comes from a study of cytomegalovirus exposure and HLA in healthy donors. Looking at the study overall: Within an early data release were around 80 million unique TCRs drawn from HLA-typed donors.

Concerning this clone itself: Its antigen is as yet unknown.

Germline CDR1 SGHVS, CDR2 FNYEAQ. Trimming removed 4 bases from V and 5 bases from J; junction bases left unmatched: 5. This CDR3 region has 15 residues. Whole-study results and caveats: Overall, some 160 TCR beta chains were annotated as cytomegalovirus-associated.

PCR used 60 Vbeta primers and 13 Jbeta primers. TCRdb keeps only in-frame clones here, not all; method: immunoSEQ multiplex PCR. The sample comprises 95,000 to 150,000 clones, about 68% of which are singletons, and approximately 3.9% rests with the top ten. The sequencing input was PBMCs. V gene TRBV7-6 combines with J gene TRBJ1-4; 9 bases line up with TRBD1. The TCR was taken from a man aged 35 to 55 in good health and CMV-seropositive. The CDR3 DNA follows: TGTGCCAGCAGCTCACCGGGACAGGGAAATGAAAAACTGTTTTTT. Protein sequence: CASSSPGQGNEKLFF.